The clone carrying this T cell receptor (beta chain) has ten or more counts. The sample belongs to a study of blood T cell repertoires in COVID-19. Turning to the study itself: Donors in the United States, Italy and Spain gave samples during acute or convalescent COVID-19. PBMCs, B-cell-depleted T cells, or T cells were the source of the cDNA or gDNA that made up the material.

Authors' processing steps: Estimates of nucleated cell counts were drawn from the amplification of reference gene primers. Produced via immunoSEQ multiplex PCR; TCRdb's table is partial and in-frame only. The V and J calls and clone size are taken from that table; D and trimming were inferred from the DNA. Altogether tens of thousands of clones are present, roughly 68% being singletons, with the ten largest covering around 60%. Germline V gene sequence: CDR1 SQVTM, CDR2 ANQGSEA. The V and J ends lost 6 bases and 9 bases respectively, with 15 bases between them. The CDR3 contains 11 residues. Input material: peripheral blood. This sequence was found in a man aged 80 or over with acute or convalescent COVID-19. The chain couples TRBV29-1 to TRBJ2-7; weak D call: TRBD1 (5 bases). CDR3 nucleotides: TGCAGCGTGAATCTTATGGGGCGGCAGTACTTC. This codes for CSVNLMGRQYF.